In its sample, the clone carrying this TCR beta chain was seen a few times. Its antigen is currently unknown. Trimming took off 3 bases at V and 8 bases at J, with 16 bases between the two ends. The CDR3 sequence is 14 residues long. CDR1 is SNHLY, CDR2 FYNNEI, per germline. immunoSEQ v3.0 was run at survey level. The repertoire was sequenced with immunoSEQ multiplex PCR; TCRdb's copy has only in-frame clones and lacks some. Counted here are tens of thousands of clones, roughly 80% occurring once; the ten biggest clones make up around 12%. The entry originates in a study of long-term antiretroviral therapy in people with HIV. The study, taken as a whole, reports: Subsequent to ART, diversity was augmented yet persisted below that of transplant donor controls. All time points showed a repertoire dominated by clones expanded before ART. Spans of CDR3 length were tighter for HIV repertoires than for controls. In the period from about 2003 to 2017, blood was collected, possibly under older ART regimens.

The V and J genes are TRBV2 and TRBJ1-2; D unclear. This receptor was identified in a man aged 18 to 30 with HIV. The sequencing used unsorted PBMCs, collected 0.3 years after starting antiretroviral therapy. The CDR3 loop reads CASSELDVPWGYTF. For the CDR3, the DNA is TGTGCCAGCAGTGAGTTGGACGTCCCCTGGGGCTACACCTTC.